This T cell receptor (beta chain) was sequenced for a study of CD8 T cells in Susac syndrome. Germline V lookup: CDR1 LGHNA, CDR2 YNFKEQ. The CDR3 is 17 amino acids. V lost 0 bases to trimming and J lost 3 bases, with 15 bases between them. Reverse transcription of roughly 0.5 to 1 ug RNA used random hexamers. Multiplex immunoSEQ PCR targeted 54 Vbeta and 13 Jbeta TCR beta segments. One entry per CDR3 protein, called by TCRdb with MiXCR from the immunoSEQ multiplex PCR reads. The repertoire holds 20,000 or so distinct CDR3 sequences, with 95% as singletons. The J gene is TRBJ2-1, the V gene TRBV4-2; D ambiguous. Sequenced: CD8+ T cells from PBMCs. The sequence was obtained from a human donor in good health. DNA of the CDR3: TGTGCCAGCAGCCAAGATGTCACGGATGGGGACTACAATGAGCAGTTCTTC. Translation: CASSQDVTDGDYNEQFF.